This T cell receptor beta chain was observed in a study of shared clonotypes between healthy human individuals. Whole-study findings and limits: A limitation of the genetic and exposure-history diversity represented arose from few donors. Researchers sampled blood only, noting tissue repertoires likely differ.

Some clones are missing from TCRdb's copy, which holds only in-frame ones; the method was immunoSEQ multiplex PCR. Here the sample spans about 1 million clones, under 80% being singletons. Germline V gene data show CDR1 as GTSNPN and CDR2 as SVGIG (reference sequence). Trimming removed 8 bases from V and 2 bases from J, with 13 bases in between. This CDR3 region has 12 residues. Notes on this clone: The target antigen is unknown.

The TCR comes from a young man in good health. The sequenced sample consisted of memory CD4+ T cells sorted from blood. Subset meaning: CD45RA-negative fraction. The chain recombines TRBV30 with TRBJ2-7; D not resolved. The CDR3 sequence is CAGSDSAYEQYF. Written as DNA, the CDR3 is TGTGCCGGATCTGATTCCGCCTACGAGCAGTACTTC.